The source of this T cell receptor (beta chain) is a study of regulatory T cells in long-lasting Graves disease. Regarding the study as a whole: TRBV28, TRBJ1-2 and TRBJ2-5 were segments that persistent disease favored.

Losses at the gene ends were 5 bases for V and 8 bases for J; bases not matched to a gene: 6. The CDR3 extends over 15 amino acids. The germline gives CDR1 KGHDR, CDR2 SFDVKD. CDR3 regions were amplified by Arm-PCR using iRepertoire HTBI primers to build TCR beta libraries. TCRdb used MiXCR to reprocess the multiplex PCR reads, holding one entry per CDR3 protein. This table holds almost 450,000 distinct CDR3 sequences, about 16% found once. With regard to this clonotype: Antigen specificity is unknown.

Time point: newly diagnosed GD, antithyroid drugs for less than 3 months. The TCR library was made from RNA that had been extracted from PBMCs in TRIzol. Another study also made use of these data, one on T cells in Graves' hyperthyroidism and ophthalmopathy. That source notes: Absent ophthalmopathy progression within 18 months defined stable Graves' hyperthyroidism.

The clonotype originates from a woman aged 25 to 39 with Graves disease. The rearrangement links TRBV24-1 to TRBJ2-1, with 12 bases matching TRBD2. Here the sequenced sample was peripheral blood mononuclear cells (PBMCs), taken at new diagnosis, from a patient treated with antithyroid drugs. CDR3 sequence: CATSALAGGLDEQFF. CDR3 nucleotides: TGTGCCACCAGTGCACTAGCGGGAGGTCTTGATGAGCAGTTCTTC.